This T cell receptor beta chain was found in a study of identical twins. TCRdb independently ran MiXCR on the 5' RACE reads; one entry per CDR3 protein. The data hold 300,000 to 400,000 distinct CDR3 sequences, with around an eighth observed a single time. The study's findings and limits: Weaker excess twin sharing was observed in beta out-of-frame sequences. With monozygotic twins, out-of-frame TCR alpha sharing exceeded what models estimated. Zero-insertion results could be subject to partial confounding by invariant MAIT and iNKT cells.

The CDR3 has 14 residues. This clonotype was picked up many times. Its specificity is unknown. At one end the junction does not follow the germline gene, possibly because of a read error. Another study also made use of these data, one on yellow fever vaccine responses in identical twins.

This receptor was identified in a woman aged 18-29 years in good health. This sequence joins TRBV12-3 or TRBV12-4 and TRBJ2-7, with TRBD2 identical over 11 bases. The sequencing sample was made of CD8+ T cells sorted from blood. In DNA form, the CDR3 reads TGTGCCAGCAGTCTAGCGGGAGGAATGTACGAGCAGTACTTC. Translation: CASSLAGGMYEQYF.